What follows are 24 T cell receptor beta chains derived from one specimen sequenced in a study of shared T cell receptors in the human thymus. TCRdb's copy holds only in-frame clones and misses some; the assay was immunoSEQ multiplex PCR. Among hundreds of thousands of clones listed, 88% were seen once. The sample was also linked to a second study, of human thymus T cells.

Input material: thymocytes. The origin of the receptors is a boy under two years old with a congenital heart defect.

Note on this clone: The sample has other DNA sequences that encode this CDR3 too. V gene TRBV19 combines with J gene TRBJ1-1; TRBD1 is a possible D gene (5 bases). The germline V and J ends were trimmed by 6 bases and 4 bases, with 9 bases remaining between them. The CDR3 runs to 12 residues. Germline lookup yields CDR1 LNHDA and CDR2 SQIVND (reference sequence). CDR3 DNA sequence: TGTGCCAGTAGGCCGGGGGGCACTGAAGCTTTCTTT. It codes for CASRPGGTEAFF. The variable domain in full, with the rest retrieved from reference TRBV19 and TRBJ1-1, is DGGITQSPKYLFRKEGQNVTLSCEQNLNHDAMYWYRQDPGQGLRLIYYSQIVNDFQKGDIAEGYSVSREKKESFPLTVTSAQKNPTAFYLCASRPGGTEAFFGQGTRLTVV.

This clone was counted once. J is TRBJ2-1 and V is TRBV15; TRBD2 matches at 7 bases. J gave up 7 bases and V 0 bases, and 18 bases lay outside the gene matches. In germline, CDR1 is LNHNV, CDR2 YYDKDF (reference sequence). This CDR3 is 19 amino acids long. The CDR3 DNA follows: TGTGCCACCAGCAGAGATTATACCCCGGGCAGCGGGATGGGGAATGAGCAGTTCTTC. Protein: CATSRDYTPGSGMGNEQFF.

This clone occurred once. The chain has TRBV27 and TRBJ2-7; tentatively, D is TRBD1 (6 bases). V was cut by 3 bases and J by 2 bases, with 11 bases left in between. The CDR3 consists of 14 residues. Germline CDR1 reads MNHEY; CDR2 reads SMNVEV (reference sequence). This CDR3 is CASSFGSGAYEQYF. The CDR3 DNA is TGTGCCAGCAGTTTCGGGTCAGGGGCCTACGAGCAGTACTTC.

This sequence joins TRBV6-5 and TRBJ2-4; D may be TRBD2 (6 bases). The V end was cut by 6 bases, the J end by 5 bases, with 14 bases between. CDR1 is MNHEY, CDR2 SVGAGI, per germline. CDR3 length: 14 residues. The chain's CDR3 is CASRARESENIQYF. In DNA, the CDR3 is TGTGCCAGCAGGGCTCGGGAGAGCGAAAACATTCAGTACTTC.

This sequence joins TRBV28 and TRBJ2-7; 12 bases are a match to TRBD2. The length of the CDR3 is 14 residues. Trimming cost V 11 bases and J 2 bases; bases outside gene matches: 7. The germline CDR1 and CDR2 sequences are MDHEN and SYDVKM. The CDR3 is CAAMWTSGAYEQYF. The CDR3 nucleotides are TGTGCCGCCATGTGGACTAGCGGGGCCTACGAGCAGTACTTC.

The gene calls are TRBV7-3 and TRBJ2-5, with TRBD2 matching 7 bases. CDR3 length: 15 amino acids. Trimming removed 2 bases from V and 4 bases from J; junction bases left unmatched: 7. The germline V gene encodes CDR1 SGHTA and CDR2 FQGTGA. DNA for the CDR3: TGTGCCAGCAGCTTAGAACGGGAGGCCACAGAGACCCAGTACTTC. It encodes CASSLEREATETQYF. Full variable domain (remainder filled in from reference TRBV7-3 and TRBJ2-5): GAGVSQTPSNKVTEKGKYVELRCDPISGHTALYWYRQSLGQGPEFLIYFQGTGAADDSGLPNDRFFAVRPEGSVSTLKIQRTERGDSAVYLCASSLEREATETQYFGPGTRLLVL.

The chain combines TRBV9 with TRBJ1-1, with D tentatively TRBD1 (6 bases). The CDR3 loop spans 12 amino acids. The V gene's germline CDR1 is SGDLS and CDR2 YYNGEE. Trimming took off 9 bases at V and 4 bases at J, with 13 bases between the two ends. CDR3 coding DNA: TGTGCCACGCGAACAGGGAGCACTGAAGCTTTCTTT. It is translated as CATRTGSTEAFF.

The chain has TRBV10-3 and TRBJ2-7; a weak D match, TRBD2 (6 bases). CDR3 length: 15 residues. The V gene lost 4 bases and the J gene lost 1 base, with 14 bases spanning the gap. In germline, CDR1 is ENHRY, CDR2 SYGVKD. The CDR3 coding sequence is TGTGCCATCAGTGCCGTAGCGGAACCGTCCTACGAGCAGTACTTC. Protein product: CAISAVAEPSYEQYF.

DNA of the CDR3: TGTGCCTGGAGTCCCCACCTTTGGGCGGGAGAAGGTTCCAGTGATGAGCAGTTCTTC. As protein: CAWSPHLWAGEGSSDEQFF. The chain combines TRBV30 with TRBJ2-1, with 7 bases aligning to TRBD2. The CDR3 is made up of 19 amino acids. J gave up 8 bases and V 2 bases, and 24 bases lay outside the gene matches. The germline CDR1 and CDR2 sequences are GTSNPN and SVGIG (reference sequence).

This clone was counted only a few times. The rearrangement links TRBV6-5 to TRBJ1-3; D unresolved. The CDR3 has 13 residues. Germline V gene lookup returns CDR1 MNHEY and CDR2 SVGAGI. V was shortened by 7 bases and J by 4 bases, with 11 bases between the two germline ends. This CDR3 reads CASTSRRGNTIYF. The CDR3 DNA reads as TGTGCCAGCACCTCTAGGAGGGGAAACACCATATATTTT.

CDR3 nucleotides: TGTGCCAGCAGCCAGCAGTCGCCGGGCGGGGGTGGGAATGAGCAGTTCTTC. Amino acids: CASSQQSPGGGGNEQFF. The chain links TRBV4-2 to TRBJ2-1, with 7 bases identical to TRBD2. Germline V lookup: CDR1 LGHNA, CDR2 YNFKEQ. V shed 3 bases and J 7 bases; nucleotides not matched to a gene: 15. The CDR3 contains 17 residues.

The rearrangement joins TRBV7-3 to TRBJ2-1, with 8 positions matching TRBD2. Germline CDR1 and CDR2: SGHTA and FQGTGA. V shed 5 bases and J 1 base; nucleotides not matched to a gene: 7. This CDR3 is 16 amino acids long. As DNA, the CDR3 is TGTGCCAGCAGCCCAAGGCCGGGAGGGTCCTACAATGAGCAGTTCTTC. It yields the protein CASSPRPGGSYNEQFF.

The CDR3 DNA follows: TGCGCCAGCAGCCAAGTCCTGAGGACAGGAAGCTATGGCTACACCTTC. Translation: CASSQVLRTGSYGYTF. This chain connects TRBV4-3 to TRBJ1-2; 7 bases fit TRBD1. CDR3 length: 16 amino acids. Germline CDR1 LGHNA, CDR2 YSLEER. The V gene end was trimmed by 1 base and the J gene end by 4 bases; junction bases not matched to a gene: 9.

This chain uses TRBV21-1 with TRBJ2-2; TRBD2 is the table's D call, not checked against the DNA. TRBV21-1 is a pseudogene locus. The CDR3 totals 15 residues. CDR3 in DNA: TGTGCCAGCAGCAAACCATCCGGGATCACCGGGGAGCTGTTTTTT. Protein sequence: CASSKPSGITGELFF.

The rearrangement uses TRBV6-1 and TRBJ1-2; 7 bases map to TRBD1. The CDR3 loop spans 15 amino acids. Per the germline V gene, CDR1 is MNHNS and CDR2 is SASEGT. The V and J ends lost 4 bases and 2 bases, in that order; junction bases with no gene match: 7. This chain's CDR3 is CASSGLGQANYGYTF. The CDR3 DNA sequence: TGTGCCAGCAGTGGCCTAGGACAGGCAAACTATGGCTACACCTTC.

This clone has a handful of counts. The J gene is TRBJ1-5, the V gene TRBV4-3; 7 nucleotides line up with TRBD1. With V trimmed by 8 bases and J by 0 bases, 10 bases remained unmatched. The length of the CDR3 is 16 residues. From germline, CDR1 is LGHNA and CDR2 YSLEER. The CDR3 region is CASLGPGTDSNQPQHF. The DNA for the CDR3 is TGCGCCAGCCTAGGGCCGGGGACAGATAGCAATCAGCCCCAGCATTTT.

The rearrangement links TRBV10-2 to TRBJ2-2; 8 bases line up with TRBD2. The CDR3 runs to 14 residues. V trimming: 5 bases; J trimming: 8 bases; junction bases outside the gene matches: 7. Germline CDR1 and CDR2: WSHSY and SAAADI. The CDR3 sequence is CASSPAGLVGELFF. For the CDR3, the DNA is TGCGCCAGCAGTCCCGCGGGACTAGTTGGGGAGCTGTTTTTT.

The chain couples TRBV5-4 to TRBJ2-3; D unclear. The CDR3 has 14 amino acids. Germline CDR1 is SGHNT and CDR2 is YYREEE (reference sequence). V shed 5 bases and J shed 8 bases, with 18 bases lying between them. The CDR3 DNA sequence: TGTGCCAGCAGAGGTGCGGCTAGAGATGGTACGCAGTATTTT. This encodes CASRGAARDGTQYF.

This chain links TRBV28 with TRBJ1-2; maybe TRBD1 (6 bases). V was pared by 5 bases and J by 4 bases, with 17 bases between. Germline CDR1 and CDR2: MDHEN and SYDVKM. CDR3 length: 15 residues. The CDR3 bases are TGTGCCAGCAGTCCCTTCGGGGAGGGGGTCTATGGCTACACCTTC. Its protein product is CASSPFGEGVYGYTF.

This chain uses TRBV25-1 with TRBJ1-1; a weak D match, TRBD1 (6 bases). CDR1 MGHDK and CDR2 SYGVNS come from the germline V gene. V was pared by 3 bases and J by 6 bases, with 23 bases between. CDR3 length: 17 amino acids. CDR3: CASSDHIHKTGCAEAFF. The CDR3, as DNA: TGTGCCAGCAGTGACCATATCCACAAAACAGGGTGCGCTGAAGCTTTCTTT.

This chain connects TRBV4-1 to TRBJ1-1; weak D call: TRBD1 (6 bases). V was cut by 0 bases and J by 3 bases, with 26 bases left in between. The CDR3 contains 20 residues. CDR1 MGHRA and CDR2 YSYEKL come from the germline V gene. CDR3 DNA sequence: TGCGCCAGCAGCCAAGATGCCACAACAGGGCAAGATCTTCGGTACACTGAAGCTTTCTTT. This sequence encodes CASSQDATTGQDLRYTEAFF.

This clone was seen just once. This rearrangement joins TRBV10-1 to TRBJ2-7; D might be TRBD2 (6 bases). This CDR3 contains 14 residues. Trimming removed 3 bases from V and 5 bases from J, with 14 bases in between. The V gene's germline CDR1 is WNHNN and CDR2 SYGVQD (reference sequence). The DNA for the CDR3 is TGCGCCAGCAGTGAACTATCGGGAGCGGACGAGCAGTACTTC. Translated, it gives CASSELSGADEQYF.

The genes are TRBV7-2 and TRBJ2-7; TRBD1 might be the D (7 bases). CDR1 is SGHTA, CDR2 FQGNSA, per germline. V was shortened by 5 bases and J by 3 bases, with 17 bases between the two germline ends. This CDR3 region has 15 residues. For the CDR3, the DNA is TGTGCCAGCAGCCACTTAGGGGGGACAGTCTACGAGCAGTACTTC. Translation: CASSHLGGTVYEQYF.

This clone was picked up one time. This chain connects TRBV4-1 to TRBJ2-3, with TRBD2 identical over 7 bases. The trim removed 2 bases at V and 1 base at J, leaving 3 bases unmatched. CDR3 size: 15 residues. Per germline, CDR1 MGHRA and CDR2 YSYEKL. The CDR3, as DNA: TGCGCCAGCAGCCAATCCGGGAGGCGCACAGATACGCAGTATTTT. Translated: CASSQSGRRTDTQYF.